This entry is about one TCR beta chain. All of the donors resided in Nashville, Tennessee, and each was a Caucasian adult. Sequencing was performed with immunoSEQ multiplex PCR; in TCRdb, only in-frame clones are kept and a portion is missing. The sample shows around 690,000 clones, about 90% of them seen only once. The data were taken from a study of shared clonotypes between healthy human individuals. CDR1 is SGHTS, CDR2 YDEGEE, per germline. V lost 4 bases, J lost 1 base, and 17 bases lay in between. This CDR3 comprises 16 residues. The sequence came from a man between 18 and 29 years old in good health. Some clones in this sample may be carry-over from other donors' samples. The material sequenced was memory CD8+ T cells from PBMCs. Specified subset: CD45RO+ cells pooled with CCR7-negative TemRA cells. This chain uses TRBV5-8 with TRBJ1-1, with D tentatively TRBD1 (5 bases). The CDR3 coding sequence is TGTGCCAGCAGCGATACGGCCGGGGCAAGGAACACTGAAGCTTTCTTT. It codes for CASSDTAGARNTEAFF.